Below, 29 T cell receptor beta chains from the same sample are listed, as sequenced in a study of neoadjuvant anti-PD-1 for oral cavity cancer. Some clones are missing from TCRdb's copy, which holds only in-frame ones; the method was immunoSEQ multiplex PCR. Among tens of thousands of clones, roughly 29% were seen once, and the ten largest hold about 16%. Indicated time point: after neoadjuvant nivolumab, at surgical resection. The sample here was tumor tissue, taken after nivolumab (anti-PD-1) treatment. These receptors originate from a person aged 40 to 85 with oral cavity squamous cell carcinoma.

V is TRBV7-8 and J is TRBJ2-7; 7 bases agree with TRBD2. The junction had 4 bases not matched to a gene; V was cut back by 2 bases and J by 0 bases. The CDR3 contains 15 residues. The V gene's germline CDR1 is SGHVS and CDR2 FQNEAQ. The CDR3 reads CASSLFGGSSYEQYF. DNA for the CDR3: TGTGCCAGCAGCTTATTCGGGGGGAGCTCCTACGAGCAGTACTTC.

The chain uses TRBV4-1 and TRBJ2-7; tentatively, D is TRBD1 (5 bases). The CDR3 has 13 residues. Germline V gives CDR1 MGHRA, CDR2 YSYEKL. V gave up 3 bases and J gave up 6 bases, with 12 bases separating them. CDR3 loop: CASSHTGTGEQYF. CDR3 sequence (DNA): TGCGCCAGCAGCCATACAGGCACAGGCGAGCAGTACTTC.

This clone has more than one count but fewer than ten. The chain recombines TRBV6-1 with TRBJ2-3, with D unclear. V gave up 3 bases and J gave up 3 bases, with 13 bases separating them. The CDR3 totals 15 residues. The germline gives CDR1 MNHNS, CDR2 SASEGT. The CDR3 coding sequence is TGTGCCAGCAGTGAGTCAATGGGGTTTACAGATACGCAGTATTTT. Translating it yields CASSESMGFTDTQYF.

Only a few counts were recorded for this clone. This sequence joins TRBV10-3 and TRBJ2-1, with D perhaps matching TRBD1 or TRBD2 (5 bases each). Germline V gene data show CDR1 as ENHRY and CDR2 as SYGVKD. CDR3 length equals 13 residues. V lost 5 bases and J lost 9, with 14 bases in between. Written as DNA, the CDR3 is TGTGCCATCAGTCCATCCTCTGGGGGTGAGCAGTTCTTC. Translation gives CAISPSSGGEQFF.

This clone came up a few times. CDR3 DNA: TGTGCCAGCAGTTACTCGGGGGCCTCTGGAAACACCATATATTTT. It codes for CASSYSGASGNTIYF. The V gene is TRBV6-5, the J gene TRBJ1-3; D perhaps matches TRBD1 (6 bases). V was cut by 0 bases and J by 0 bases, with 6 bases left in between. CDR1 is MNHEY, CDR2 SVGAGI, per germline. The CDR3 has 15 residues.

This clone was counted only a few times. The chain is built from TRBV7-8 and TRBJ1-2; no reliable D call. Germline values: CDR1 SGHVS, CDR2 FQNEAQ. The CDR3 has 17 residues. V lost 1 base and J 4 bases, leaving 19 bases between the germline ends. This CDR3 is CASSLVVVPTEVYGYTF. The DNA for the CDR3 is TGTGCCAGCAGCTTAGTGGTAGTCCCTACGGAAGTCTATGGCTACACCTTC.

The CDR3 reads CASTGTGDFEQYF. As DNA, the CDR3 is TGTGCCAGCACCGGGACAGGAGATTTCGAGCAGTACTTC. The chain employs TRBV6-6 and TRBJ2-7; TRBD1 aligns across 8 bases. Unmatched junction bases numbered 8, after V lost 7 bases and J lost 6 bases. From germline, CDR1 is MNHNY and CDR2 SVGAGI (reference sequence). CDR3 length: 13 amino acids.

This clone was counted once. The rearrangement joins TRBV7-9 to TRBJ1-2, with 8 bases matching TRBD1. V was clipped by 5 bases and J by 8 bases; unmatched bases: 10. Germline values: CDR1 SEHNR, CDR2 FQNEAQ (reference sequence). The CDR3 is made up of 14 amino acids. The CDR3 region is CASSQRTGQTGYTF. The DNA of the CDR3 is TGTGCCAGCAGCCAGCGGACAGGGCAGACGGGCTACACCTTC.

The sample holds a few counts of this clone. The chain is built from TRBV5-1 and TRBJ2-7; the D gene is possibly TRBD2 (7 bases). The CDR3 is made up of 17 amino acids. Germline V gives CDR1 SGHRS, CDR2 YFSETQ. Trimming cost V 4 bases and J 6 bases, with 26 bases left between them. CDR3 bases: TGCGCCAGCAGCACAGCATCCCTAGGGGGTGCGGGAGTCGAGCAGTACTTC. This gives the protein CASSTASLGGAGVEQYF.

The CDR3 DNA reads as TGCGCCAGCAGTCCCGGGACAACTTATGGCTACACCTTC. This sequence encodes CASSPGTTYGYTF. The chain uses TRBV10-1 and TRBJ1-2, with D possibly being TRBD1 (6 bases). V was trimmed by 5 bases and J by 5 bases, leaving 12 bases between them. The CDR3 contains 13 residues. Germline CDR1 reads WNHNN; CDR2 reads SYGVQD (reference sequence).

The chain couples TRBV29-1 to TRBJ2-3; 8 nucleotides agree with TRBD2. Germline CDR1 and CDR2: SQVTM and ANQGSEA. The CDR3 is 15 amino acids. The J segment lost 2 bases and the V segment lost 8 bases, leaving 12 bases of the junction unmatched. The CDR3 sequence is CSSSGTGGITDTQYF. The CDR3 DNA reads TGCAGCTCAAGCGGCACGGGGGGGATCACAGATACGCAGTATTTT.

The chain joins TRBV6-1 to TRBJ1-2, with 9 positions matching TRBD1. V shed 10 bases and J 3 bases; nucleotides not matched to a gene: 12. CDR3 length: 15 residues. CDR1 and CDR2 from the germline V gene are MNHNS and SASEGT. The CDR3 here is CATETGGSGYYGYTF. CDR3 nucleotides: TGTGCCACTGAGACAGGGGGGTCTGGGTACTATGGCTACACCTTC.

By proportion, this clone is medium-sized. V is TRBV19 and J is TRBJ1-6; 9 nucleotides match TRBD1. V gave up 6 bases and J gave up 4 bases; unmatched junction bases: 16. The germline V gene has CDR1 LNHDA and CDR2 SQIVND (reference sequence). This CDR3 comprises 19 residues. CDR3 loop: CASRPVGDTGGTYNSPLHF. The CDR3 DNA follows: TGTGCCAGTAGACCCGTGGGGGATACAGGGGGCACGTATAATTCACCCCTCCACTTT.

The chain recombines TRBV6-1 with TRBJ2-3; 8 bases agree with TRBD2. The CDR3 totals 15 residues. Germline V gene lookup returns CDR1 MNHNS and CDR2 SASEGT. V shed 6 bases and J 5 bases; nucleotides not matched to a gene: 10. The CDR3 loop is CASSEGSGGQDTQYF. The CDR3 DNA sequence: TGTGCCAGCAGCGAGGGAAGCGGGGGCCAAGATACGCAGTATTTT.

The gene calls are TRBV27 and TRBJ2-7, with TRBD1 matching over 8 bases. The CDR3 contains 14 residues. Germline CDR1 and CDR2: MNHEY and SMNVEV (reference sequence). The V gene end was trimmed by 5 bases and the J gene end by 3 bases; junction bases not matched to a gene: 6. The CDR3 bases are TGTGCCAGCAGTCAGACAGGGGCTCGCTACGAGCAGTACTTC. It is translated as CASSQTGARYEQYF.

In its sample, this clone was seen a few times. The chain uses TRBV2 and TRBJ2-2, with TRBD2 matching 7 bases. This CDR3 comprises 15 residues. The germline gives CDR1 SNHLY, CDR2 FYNNEI. Trimming took 9 bases from V and 4 from J; bases not matched to a gene: 11. The CDR3 DNA reads TGTGCCAGTAAGGGGAGCGGGGCCGGCACCGGGGAGCTGTTTTTT. Translated, it gives CASKGSGAGTGELFF.

V is TRBV4-1 and J is TRBJ2-1, with D possibly matching TRBD2 (5 bases). From germline, CDR1 is MGHRA and CDR2 YSYEKL. Trimming pared 4 bases from V and 1 base from J, leaving 11 bases between. The CDR3 extends over 15 amino acids. CDR3 DNA sequence: TGCGCCAGCAGCCGAGTCCCGGGGTCCTACAATGAGCAGTTCTTC. Translation: CASSRVPGSYNEQFF.

This clone was seen only once. This rearrangement joins TRBV6-1 to TRBJ2-5; 10 bases agree with TRBD1. The germline CDR1 and CDR2 sequences are MNHNS and SASEGT. This CDR3 region has 13 residues. Germline trimming cut 6 bases from V and 4 bases from J; bases unmatched to any gene: 2. CDR3 bases: TGTGCCAGCAGGAGGACAGGGGGAGAGACCCAGTACTTC. Amino acid sequence: CASRRTGGETQYF.

The J gene is TRBJ1-5, the V gene TRBV30; 9 positions agree with TRBD1. The V gene end was trimmed by 0 bases and the J gene end by 4 bases; junction bases not matched to a gene: 7. Germline CDR1 GTSNPN, CDR2 SVGIG (reference sequence). The CDR3 totals 16 residues. CDR3 DNA sequence: TGTGCCTGGAGTGTACAGGACAGGGGTAGGAATCAGCCCCAGCATTTT. Protein product: CAWSVQDRGRNQPQHF. Complete variable domain (other parts from reference TRBV30 and TRBJ1-5): SQTIHQWPATLVQPVGSPLSLECTVEGTSNPNLYWYRQAAGRGLQLLFYSVGIGQISSEVPQNLSASRPQDRQFILSSKKLLLSDSGFYLCAWSVQDRGRNQPQHFGDGTRLSIL.

This chain connects TRBV6-6 to TRBJ2-7; a possible D gene is TRBD2 (6 bases). Trimming stripped 0 bases from V and 3 bases from J, with 15 bases between. This CDR3 has 16 amino acids. Germline CDR1 reads MNHNY; CDR2 reads SVGAGI (reference sequence). CDR3 coding DNA: TGTGCCAGCAGTTACTCGATTGGGAGGCTGGACTACGAGCAGTACTTC. It translates to CASSYSIGRLDYEQYF.

This chain connects TRBV22-1 to TRBJ1-5. TRBV22-1 is marked as a pseudogene. This CDR3 contains 15 residues. The CDR3 region is CPGSALRGFNQPQHF. The CDR3 DNA reads TGTCCTGGGAGCGCACTACGGGGGTTCAATCAGCCCCAGCATTTT.

V is TRBV18 and J is TRBJ2-5, with 7 bases aligning to TRBD1. V shed 0 bases, J shed 2 bases, and the junction held 0 bases outside the gene matches. This CDR3 is 14 amino acids long. Germline values: CDR1 KGHSH, CDR2 LQKENI. The CDR3 loop is CASSPPTGQETQYF. The CDR3 DNA follows: TGTGCCAGCTCACCACCGACAGGGCAAGAGACCCAGTACTTC.

This clone rates as medium-sized. The chain is built from TRBV18 and TRBJ2-7; TRBD1 or TRBD2 may be the D gene (6 bases each). The germline V gene encodes CDR1 KGHSH and CDR2 LQKENI. The V gene lost 8 bases and the J gene lost 6 bases, with 17 bases spanning the gap. The CDR3 has 13 amino acids. The CDR3 bases are TGTGCCAGCAGAGGACAGACGGAGGGCGAGCAGTACTTC. Translated, it gives CASRGQTEGEQYF.

The CDR3 sequence: CASSLGTGADEQYF. The CDR3 DNA follows: TGTGCCAGCAGCTTAGGGACTGGCGCGGACGAGCAGTACTTC. The chain recombines TRBV9 with TRBJ2-7, with D tentatively TRBD2 (6 bases). There are 14 residues in the CDR3. CDR1 and CDR2 (germline): SGDLS, YYNGEE. The ends were cut back, 4 bases at V and 5 bases at J, with 16 bases in the middle. Full variable domain (remainder filled in from reference TRBV9 and TRBJ2-7): DSGVTQTPKHLITATGQRVTLRCSPRSGDLSVYWYQQSLDQGLQFLIQYYNGEERAKGNILERFSAQQFPDLHSELNLSSLELGDSALYFCASSLGTGADEQYFGPGTRLTVT.

This clone was picked up many times. The genes are TRBV5-4 and TRBJ2-7; 8 nucleotides align to TRBD1. The CDR3 is 14 amino acids. The germline V gene has CDR1 SGHNT and CDR2 YYREEE (reference sequence). J lost 2 bases, V lost 3 bases, and 4 bases had no gene match. CDR3 region: CASSWGQDPYEQYF. The DNA of the CDR3 is TGTGCCAGCAGCTGGGGACAGGATCCCTACGAGCAGTACTTC.

The chain carries TRBV5-4 and TRBJ1-2; D is unclear. There are 16 residues in the CDR3. Germline CDR1 is SGHNT and CDR2 is YYREEE (reference sequence). Trimming took 0 bases from V and 4 from J, leaving 16 bases between them. CDR3 in amino acids: CASSLDNRELSYGYTF. The CDR3 nucleotides are TGTGCCAGCAGCTTGGATAACCGGGAACTCTCCTATGGCTACACCTTC.

The chain combines TRBV7-9 with TRBJ2-5, with D perhaps matching TRBD2 (5 bases). This CDR3 has 14 amino acids. Trimming removed 5 bases at V and 4 bases at J, with 14 bases between. Germline-derived CDR1 and CDR2 are SEHNR and FQNEAQ (reference sequence). The CDR3 sequence: CASSHPTSPETQYF. The CDR3 DNA reads TGTGCCAGCAGCCACCCTACTAGTCCAGAGACCCAGTACTTC.

This clone was observed a single time. The rearrangement links TRBV19 to TRBJ2-7, with D maybe TRBD1 (5 bases). Germline CDR1 LNHDA, CDR2 SQIVND (reference sequence). V was trimmed by 5 bases and J by 1 base, leaving 9 bases between them. This CDR3 has 13 amino acids. In DNA, the CDR3 is TGTGCCAGTAGTCATCAGGGATCCTACGAGCAGTACTTC. The encoded protein is CASSHQGSYEQYF.

The gene calls are TRBV27 and TRBJ1-1; 9 nucleotides agree with TRBD1. J gave up 0 bases and V 6 bases, and 11 bases lay outside the gene matches. CDR3 length: 17 amino acids. CDR1 and CDR2 (germline): MNHEY, SMNVEV (reference sequence). Written as DNA, the CDR3 is TGTGCCAGCAGCAGGGCCCAGACAGGGGGACTGAACACTGAAGCTTTCTTT. Its protein is CASSRAQTGGLNTEAFF.